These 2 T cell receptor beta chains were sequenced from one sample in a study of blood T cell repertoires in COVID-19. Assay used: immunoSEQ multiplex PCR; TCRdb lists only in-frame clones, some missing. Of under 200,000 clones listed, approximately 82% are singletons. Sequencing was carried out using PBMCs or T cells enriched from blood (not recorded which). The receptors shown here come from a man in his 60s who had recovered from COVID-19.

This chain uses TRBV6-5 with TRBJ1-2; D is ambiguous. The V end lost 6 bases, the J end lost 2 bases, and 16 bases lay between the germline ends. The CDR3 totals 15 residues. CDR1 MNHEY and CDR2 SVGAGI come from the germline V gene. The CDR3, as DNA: TGTGCCAGCAGCCCCAGGTCGGGGTCGAACTATGGCTACACCTTC. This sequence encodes CASSPRSGSNYGYTF.

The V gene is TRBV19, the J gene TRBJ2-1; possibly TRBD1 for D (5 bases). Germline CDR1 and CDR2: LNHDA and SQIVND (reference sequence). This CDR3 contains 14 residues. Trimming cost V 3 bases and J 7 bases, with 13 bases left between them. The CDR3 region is CASSMTLQVNEQFF. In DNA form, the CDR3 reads TGTGCCAGTAGTATGACATTACAGGTGAATGAGCAGTTCTTC.